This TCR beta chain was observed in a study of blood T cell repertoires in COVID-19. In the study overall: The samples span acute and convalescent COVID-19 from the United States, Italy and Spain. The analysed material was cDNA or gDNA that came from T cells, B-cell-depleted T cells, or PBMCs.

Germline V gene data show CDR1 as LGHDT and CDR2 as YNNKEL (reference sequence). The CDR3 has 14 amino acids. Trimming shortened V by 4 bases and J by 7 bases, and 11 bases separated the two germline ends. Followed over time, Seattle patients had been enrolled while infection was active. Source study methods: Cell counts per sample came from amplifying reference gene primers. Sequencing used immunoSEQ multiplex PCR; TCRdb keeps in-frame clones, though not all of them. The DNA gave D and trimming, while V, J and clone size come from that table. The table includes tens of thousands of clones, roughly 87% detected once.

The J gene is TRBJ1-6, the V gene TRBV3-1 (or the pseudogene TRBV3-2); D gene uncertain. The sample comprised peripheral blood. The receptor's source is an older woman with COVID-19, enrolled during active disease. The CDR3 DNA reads TGTGCCAGCAGCCCAAGAGGAGTGAATTCACCCCTCCACTTT. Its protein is CASSPRGVNSPLHF.